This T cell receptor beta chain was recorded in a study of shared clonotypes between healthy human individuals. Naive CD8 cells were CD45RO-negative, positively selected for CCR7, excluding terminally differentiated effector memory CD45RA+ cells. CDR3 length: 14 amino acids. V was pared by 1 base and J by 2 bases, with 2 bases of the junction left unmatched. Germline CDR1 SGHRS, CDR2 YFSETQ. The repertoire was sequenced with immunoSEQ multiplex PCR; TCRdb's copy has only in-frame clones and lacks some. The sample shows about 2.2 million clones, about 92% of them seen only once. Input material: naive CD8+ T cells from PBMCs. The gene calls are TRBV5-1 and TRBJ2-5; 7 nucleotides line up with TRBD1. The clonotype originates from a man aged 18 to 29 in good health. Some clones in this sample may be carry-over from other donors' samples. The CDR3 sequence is CASSLRGQQETQYF. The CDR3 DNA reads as TGCGCCAGCAGCTTGAGGGGACAGCAAGAGACCCAGTACTTC.